The 3 T cell receptor beta chains presented below share a single source sample, sequenced in a study of OX40 agonist ivuxolimab in advanced cancers. TCRdb's table, derived via immunoSEQ multiplex PCR, lists solely in-frame clones and lacks some. The sample carries 25,000 to 40,000 clones, roughly 79% recorded once. This material consisted of CD4+ or CD8+ T cells sorted from blood, taken in a trial of the OX40 agonist ivuxolimab. These receptors were collected from an adult with an advanced solid tumor such as melanoma, head and neck, liver or kidney cancer.

The J gene is TRBJ2-1, the V gene TRBV4-3; possible D gene TRBD2, 7 bases. The CDR3 contains 16 residues. Germline CDR1 and CDR2: LGHNA and YSLEER. V dropped 1 base and J dropped 3 bases, with 13 bases sitting between them. The DNA of the CDR3 is TGCGCCAGCAGCCAAGTCCGCGGGGGCCACTACAATGAGCAGTTCTTC. Translation gives CASSQVRGGHYNEQFF.

The rearrangement joins TRBV5-1 to TRBJ1-1; D is possibly TRBD1 (5 bases). CDR1 SGHRS and CDR2 YFSETQ come from the germline V gene. The V and J ends lost 6 bases and 0 bases respectively, with 15 bases between them. The CDR3 spans 15 residues. CDR3 in DNA: TGCGCCAGCAAAGAGCAGGGAAGTGTGAACACTGAAGCTTTCTTT. Translation gives CASKEQGSVNTEAFF.

This clone has a handful of counts. The J gene is TRBJ1-1, the V gene TRBV5-1, with a possible D match to TRBD1 (5 bases). Trimming removed 6 bases at V and 0 bases at J, with 9 bases between. The CDR3 loop spans 13 amino acids. The germline gives CDR1 SGHRS, CDR2 YFSETQ. Written as DNA, the CDR3 is TGCGCCAGCAACTGGGACCTGAACACTGAAGCTTTCTTT. Translation gives CASNWDLNTEAFF.